Below are 11 T cell receptor beta chains sequenced from a single sample in a study of vaccination effects on CD4 cells after COVID-19 (dated by TCRdb to 2021 to 2024). Libraries were made using the immunoSEQ multiplex PCR assay. Here the immuneACCESS table is served through TCRdb, limited to in-frame sequences with V and J called. Missing clones are a known gap in these copies; in checked studies unresolved V genes cover under half, and the rest lacks a known reason. This sample has some 22,000 clones in its table, and roughly 74% of those were observed once. Jointly, the top ten make up roughly 3.4% of the sample. In the ViraFEST assay, PBMC were stimulated with viral peptide pools, and antigen-specific CD4+ T cell clonotypes were then identified by expansion using TCR sequencing. After 10 to 11 days of culture, CD4+ T cells were isolated with the EasySep CD4+ T cell isolation kit. Healthy vaccine recipients had no prior SARS-CoV-2 infection, confirmed by negative nucleocapsid antibodies before and after vaccination.

The antigens of these receptors remain unknown. The material sequenced was CD4+ T cells from PBMCs cultured with SARS-CoV-2 spike peptides, taken before COVID-19 vaccination. Sample cell subset or site, as interpreted from the label and publication: SARS-CoV-2 spike overlapping peptide pool stimulation. The receptors were gathered from a human donor who received a COVID-19 vaccine.

The chain uses TRBV5-6 and TRBJ2-7; 8 nucleotides agree with TRBD2. Germline CDR1 reads SGHDT; CDR2 reads YYEEEE. J gave up 6 bases and V 4 bases, and 9 bases lay outside the gene matches. The CDR3 loop spans 14 amino acids. The CDR3 here is CASSRAGAGGEQYF. The CDR3 nucleotides are TGTGCCAGCAGCCGCGCGGGGGCGGGGGGCGAGCAGTACTTC.

The chain uses TRBV3-1 (or the pseudogene TRBV3-2) and TRBJ1-4; D unclear. The germline V gene has CDR1 LGHDT and CDR2 YNNKEL (reference sequence). The CDR3 has 14 residues. Between the trimmed V and J ends, which lost 1 base and 8 bases, there was a span of 11 bases. Written as DNA, the CDR3 is TGTGCCAGCAGCCAAGTGACTCGAGGAGAAAAACTGTTTTTT. Amino acid sequence: CASSQVTRGEKLFF.

The rearrangement joins TRBV30 to TRBJ1-2; weak D call: TRBD1 (6 bases). This CDR3 contains 15 residues. Germline loops: CDR1 GTSNPN, CDR2 SVGIG (reference sequence). V was clipped by 0 bases and J by 2 bases, with 13 bases between them. CDR3 sequence: CAWSVREGQNYGYTF. CDR3 nucleotides: TGTGCCTGGAGTGTAAGGGAGGGACAAAACTATGGCTACACCTTC.

V and J are TRBV18 and TRBJ1-1, with D unclear. The CDR3 has 12 residues. Germline CDR1 is KGHSH and CDR2 is LQKENI. V gave up 6 bases and J gave up 2 bases, with 7 bases separating them. In DNA, the CDR3 is TGTGCCAGCTCCCCGCGCAACACTGAAGCTTTCTTT. It codes for CASSPRNTEAFF.

This clone has a single count. This chain links TRBV7-9 with TRBJ2-3; D is unresolved. V lost 4 bases and J lost 6, with 11 bases in between. Germline CDR1 is SEHNR and CDR2 is FQNEAQ (reference sequence). The CDR3 runs to 13 residues. CDR3 region: CASSSPNEDTQYF. The CDR3, as DNA: TGTGCCAGCAGCTCGCCGAATGAGGATACGCAGTATTTT. Combining the CDR3 with reference TRBV7-9 and TRBJ2-3 gives the whole variable domain DTGVSQNPRHKITKRGQNVTFRCDPISEHNRLYWYRQTLGQGPEFLTYFQNEAQLEKSRLLSDRFSAERPKGSFSTLEIQRTEQGDSAMYLCASSSPNEDTQYFGPGTRLTVL.

The V and J genes are TRBV9 and TRBJ2-2; TRBD2 matches at 9 bases. The length of the CDR3 is 17 residues. Germline V gives CDR1 SGDLS, CDR2 YYNGEE. Trimming at V came to 4 bases and at J to 4 bases, leaving 11 bases not matched to a gene. Here the CDR3 reads CASSSGRGGWTTGELFF. The CDR3 DNA is TGTGCCAGCAGCTCAGGGCGGGGGGGCTGGACCACCGGGGAGCTGTTTTTT. The whole variable domain, remainder taken from reference TRBV9 and TRBJ2-2, is DSGVTQTPKHLITATGQRVTLRCSPRSGDLSVYWYQQSLDQGLQFLIQYYNGEERAKGNILERFSAQQFPDLHSELNLSSLELGDSALYFCASSSGRGGWTTGELFFGEGSRLTVL.

This clone is a singleton in its sample. The V and J genes are TRBV14 and TRBJ1-1, with 8 bases lining up with TRBD1. The CDR3 contains 11 residues. Germline CDR1 and CDR2: SGHDN and FVKESK. Germline trimming cut 5 bases from V and 14 bases from J; bases unmatched to any gene: 7. The CDR3 spells CASSKLDRAFF. CDR3 DNA sequence: TGTGCCAGCAGCAAGCTGGACAGGGCGTTCTTT. The full variable domain, with the rest looked up from reference TRBV14 and TRBJ1-1, is EAGVTQFPSHSVIEKGQTVTLRCDPISGHDNLYWYRRVMGKEIKFLLHFVKESKQDESGMPNNRFLAERTGGTYSTLKVQPAELEDSGVYFCASSKLDRAFFGQGTRLTVV.

This clone has more than one count but fewer than ten. The rearrangement joins TRBV10-1 to TRBJ1-6; D perhaps matches TRBD1 (6 bases). The germline V gene has CDR1 WNHNN and CDR2 SYGVQD (reference sequence). V lost 6 bases to trimming and J lost 8 bases, with 11 bases between them. This CDR3 comprises 13 residues. The CDR3 spells CASSRQVDSPLHF. The CDR3 region has the DNA TGCGCCAGCAGCCGACAGGTCGATTCACCCCTCCACTTT.

V usage is TRBV20-1 and J usage is TRBJ2-6; 8 bases match TRBD1. The ends lost 3 bases at V and 1 base at J; junction bases unmatched: 8. The CDR3 is 17 amino acids. Per the germline V gene, CDR1 is DFQATT and CDR2 is SNEGSKA (reference sequence). In DNA, the CDR3 is TGCAGTGCTAGTGGAAGGGGACAGGCGTCTGGGGCCAACGTCCTGACTTTC. As protein: CSASGRGQASGANVLTF.

The CDR3 here is CARSLSVKGPRANYGYTF. CDR3 in DNA: TGTGCCAGAAGCTTAAGTGTGAAAGGACCTAGGGCTAACTATGGCTACACCTTC. This chain connects TRBV5-3 to TRBJ1-2; the D is unclear. TRBV5-3 is designated an ORF whose function remains uncertain. CDR3 length equals 18 residues. Trimming removed 2 bases at V and 0 bases at J, with 20 bases between.

This sequence joins TRBV27 and TRBJ1-6, with D unresolved. The CDR3 is 16 residues long. V was cut by 2 bases and J by 7 bases, with 15 bases left in between. The V gene's germline CDR1 is MNHEY and CDR2 SMNVEV (reference sequence). CDR3 amino acids: CASSLMAVSRNSPLHF. CDR3 DNA sequence: TGTGCCAGCAGTTTAATGGCCGTAAGCAGAAATTCACCCCTCCACTTT.